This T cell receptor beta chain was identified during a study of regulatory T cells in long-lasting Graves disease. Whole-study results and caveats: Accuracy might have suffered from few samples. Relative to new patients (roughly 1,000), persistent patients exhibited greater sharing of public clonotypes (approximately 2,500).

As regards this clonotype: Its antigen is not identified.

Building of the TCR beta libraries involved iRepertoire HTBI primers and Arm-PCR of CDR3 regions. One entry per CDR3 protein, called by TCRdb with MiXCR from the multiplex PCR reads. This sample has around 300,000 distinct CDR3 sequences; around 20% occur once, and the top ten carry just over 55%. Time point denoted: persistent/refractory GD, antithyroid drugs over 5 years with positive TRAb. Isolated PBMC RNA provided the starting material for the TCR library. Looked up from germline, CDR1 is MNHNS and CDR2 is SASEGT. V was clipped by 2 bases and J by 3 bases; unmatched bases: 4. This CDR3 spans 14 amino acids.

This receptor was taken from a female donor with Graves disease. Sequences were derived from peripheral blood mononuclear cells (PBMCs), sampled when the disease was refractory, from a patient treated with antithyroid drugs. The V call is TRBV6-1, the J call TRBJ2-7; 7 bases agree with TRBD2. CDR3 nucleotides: TGTGCCAGCAGTGAACTAGCGGCTGTCTACGAGCAGTACTTC. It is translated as CASSELAAVYEQYF.